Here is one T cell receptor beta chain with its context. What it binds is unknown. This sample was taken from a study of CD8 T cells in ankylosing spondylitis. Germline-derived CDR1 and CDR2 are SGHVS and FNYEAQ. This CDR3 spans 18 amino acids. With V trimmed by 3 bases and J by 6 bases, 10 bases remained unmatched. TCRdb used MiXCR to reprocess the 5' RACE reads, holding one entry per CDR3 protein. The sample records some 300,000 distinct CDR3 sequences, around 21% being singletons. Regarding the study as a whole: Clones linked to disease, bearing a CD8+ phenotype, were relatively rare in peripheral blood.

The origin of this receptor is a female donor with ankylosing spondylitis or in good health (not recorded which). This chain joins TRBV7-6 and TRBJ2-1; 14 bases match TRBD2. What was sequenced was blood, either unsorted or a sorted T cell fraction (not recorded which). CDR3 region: CASSFLHRLAGGFNEQFF. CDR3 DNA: TGTGCCAGCAGCTTCCTTCACCGACTAGCGGGAGGGTTCAATGAGCAGTTCTTC.